This T cell receptor beta chain was sequenced during a study of tumor-infiltrating lymphocytes in primary liver carcinoma. Study conclusions and caveats: Lower overlap was observed for tumor-adjacent and tumor-blood pairs relative to tumor region pairs.

Using a constant-region primer together with ProtoScript II reverse transcriptase, TCR beta cDNA was made from around 500 ng of total RNA. Sequencing libraries for TCR beta derived from three nested multiplex PCR rounds that used slightly modified ARM-PCR. With TRBV1-TRBV30 forward primers and a C-beta reverse primer, the first two PCR rounds were run for approximately 10 cycles each. TCRdb re-derived calls from the multiplex PCR reads in MiXCR, one entry per CDR3 protein. Here the sample spans about 200,000 distinct CDR3 sequences, about 61% being singletons. The CDR3 is 13 residues long. CDR1 and CDR2 from the germline V gene are MGHRA and YSYEKL. This clonotype has only a few counts. The antigen remains undetermined. This may be a read error: a much more frequent sequence differs by one nucleotide. RNA isolated from unsorted whole blood supplied the blood RNA, with germline DNA also extracted.

This chain joins TRBV4-1 and TRBJ2-7, with no clear D. The sample comprised peripheral blood. The sequence was collected from a woman aged 55-69 years with primary liver carcinoma and hepatitis B virus infection. In nucleotides, the CDR3 is TGCGCCAGCAGCCAAGTAGTGGTGGACGAGCATTACTTC. It encodes CASSQVVVDEHYF.